The text below deals with one T cell receptor beta chain. V was shortened by 1 base and J by 0 bases, with 10 bases between the two germline ends. Germline lookup yields CDR1 SGDLS and CDR2 YYNGEE. CDR3 length: 15 amino acids. Assay used: immunoSEQ multiplex PCR; TCRdb lists only in-frame clones, some missing. The table records about 220,000 clones, roughly 84% of them present only once. This sample is drawn from a study of blood T cell repertoires in COVID-19. The sample comprised peripheral blood. The TCR was taken from a woman aged 25 to 39 who had recovered from COVID-19. The rearrangement links TRBV9 to TRBJ1-2, with no clear D. CDR3 in DNA: TGTGCCAGCAGCGTAATGGGAGGAGCTAACTATGGCTACACCTTC. Translated: CASSVMGGANYGYTF. The full variable domain, completed using reference TRBV9 and TRBJ1-2, is DSGVTQTPKHLITATGQRVTLRCSPRSGDLSVYWYQQSLDQGLQFLIQYYNGEERAKGNILERFSAQQFPDLHSELNLSSLELGDSALYFCASSVMGGANYGYTFGSGTRLTVV.